This entry concerns a single TCR beta chain. Antigen: not known. This CDR3 comprises 14 residues. Trimming took off 4 bases at V and 2 bases at J, with 6 bases between the two ends. Germline values: CDR1 MDHEN, CDR2 SYDVKM. 13 Jbeta primers and 60 Vbeta primers were used for the PCR. The assay was immunoSEQ multiplex PCR, and TCRdb's table has in-frame clones only and misses some. Altogether under 150,000 clones are present, roughly 78% being singletons, with the ten largest covering over 2%. This specimen belongs to a study of cytomegalovirus exposure and HLA in healthy donors. General study results and limits: Productive status was seen about 90% or about 30% of the time for most TCR beta V segments in an earlier analysis. Investigators reported 150 to 200 TCR beta chains as tied to cytomegalovirus. Rarity held for most TCR sequences, but there were some public TCRs that occurred in many donors.

The sequencing sample was made of PBMCs. This TCR derives from a man aged 30-40 years in good health and CMV-seronegative. V usage is TRBV28 and J usage is TRBJ2-6, with D perhaps matching TRBD2 (6 bases). Written as DNA, the CDR3 is TGTGCCAGCAGTTCGGGGGCTGGGGCCAACGTCCTGACTTTC. Protein: CASSSGAGANVLTF.